The subject of this entry is one TCR beta chain. Its target is not known. Here immunoSEQ multiplex PCR was the method, and the copy in TCRdb shows in-frame clones only, minus some. The sample comprises a few million clones, about 94% of which are singletons, and around 1.7% rests with the top ten. Naivety among CD8 cells was defined by CD45RO negativity and positive CCR7 selection, thereby excluding terminally differentiated effector memory CD45RA+ cells. The junction had 0 bases not matched to a gene; V was cut back by 1 base and J by 3 bases. The CDR3 spans 14 residues. Germline assignment: CDR1 SGHVS and CDR2 FNYEAQ. The data derive from a study of shared clonotypes between healthy human individuals. General observations from the study: Rarefaction demonstrated incomplete sorted-subset sequencing despite large depth.

The TCR sequence derives from a man aged 18 to 35 in good health. Some clones in this sample may be carry-over from other donors' samples. The chain uses TRBV7-6 and TRBJ2-1, with 7 nucleotides matching TRBD2. Sequences were obtained from naive CD8+ T cells from PBMCs. The CDR3 sequence: CASSLGTSYNEQFF. CDR3 DNA sequence: TGTGCCAGCAGCTTAGGGACTAGCTACAATGAGCAGTTCTTC.